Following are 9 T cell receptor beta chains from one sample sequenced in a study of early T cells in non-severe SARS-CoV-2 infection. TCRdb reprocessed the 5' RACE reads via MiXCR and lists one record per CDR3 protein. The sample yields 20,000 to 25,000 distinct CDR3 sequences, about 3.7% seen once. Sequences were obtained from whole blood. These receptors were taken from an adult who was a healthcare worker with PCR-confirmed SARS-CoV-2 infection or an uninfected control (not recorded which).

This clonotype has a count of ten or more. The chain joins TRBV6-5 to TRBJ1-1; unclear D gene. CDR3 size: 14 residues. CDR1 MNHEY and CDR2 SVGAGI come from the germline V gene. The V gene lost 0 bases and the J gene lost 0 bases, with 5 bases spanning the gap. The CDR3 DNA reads TGTGCCAGCAGTTACTCCCGGGTGAACACTGAAGCTTTCTTT. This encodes CASSYSRVNTEAFF.

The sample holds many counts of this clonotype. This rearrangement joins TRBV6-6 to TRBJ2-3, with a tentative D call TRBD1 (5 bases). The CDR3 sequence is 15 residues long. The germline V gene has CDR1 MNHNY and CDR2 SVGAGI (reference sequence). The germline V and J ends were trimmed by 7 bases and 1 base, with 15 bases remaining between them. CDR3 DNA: TGTGCCAGCACCGACCAGGGCACGGGCACAGATACGCAGTATTTT. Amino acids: CASTDQGTGTDTQYF.

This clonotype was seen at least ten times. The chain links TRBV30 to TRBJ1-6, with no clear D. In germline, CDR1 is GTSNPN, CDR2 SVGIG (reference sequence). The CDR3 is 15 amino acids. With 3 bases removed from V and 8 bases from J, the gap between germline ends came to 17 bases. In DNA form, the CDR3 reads TGTGCCTGGAGGTCCCGTGCGACCTCAGATTCACCCCTCCACTTT. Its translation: CAWRSRATSDSPLHF.

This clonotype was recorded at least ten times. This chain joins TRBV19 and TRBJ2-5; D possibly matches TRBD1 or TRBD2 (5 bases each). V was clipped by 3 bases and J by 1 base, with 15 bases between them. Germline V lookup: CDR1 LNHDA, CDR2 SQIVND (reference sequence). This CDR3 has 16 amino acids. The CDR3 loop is CASSIVSGATQETQYF. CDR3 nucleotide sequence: TGTGCCAGTAGTATTGTGTCCGGGGCCACCCAAGAGACCCAGTACTTC.

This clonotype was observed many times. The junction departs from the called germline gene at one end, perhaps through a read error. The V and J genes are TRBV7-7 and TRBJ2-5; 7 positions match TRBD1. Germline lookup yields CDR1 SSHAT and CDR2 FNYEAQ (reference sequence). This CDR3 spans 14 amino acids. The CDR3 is CASSSTGVQETQYF. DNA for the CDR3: TGTGCTAGCAGCTCAACAGGGGTCCAAGAGACCCAGTACTTC.

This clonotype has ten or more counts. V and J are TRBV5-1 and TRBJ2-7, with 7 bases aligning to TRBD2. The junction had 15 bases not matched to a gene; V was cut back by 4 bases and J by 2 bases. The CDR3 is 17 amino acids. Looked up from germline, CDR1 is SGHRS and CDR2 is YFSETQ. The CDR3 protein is CASSPDPLAESPYEQYF. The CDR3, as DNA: TGCGCCAGCAGCCCGGACCCTCTAGCGGAGAGTCCCTACGAGCAGTACTTC.

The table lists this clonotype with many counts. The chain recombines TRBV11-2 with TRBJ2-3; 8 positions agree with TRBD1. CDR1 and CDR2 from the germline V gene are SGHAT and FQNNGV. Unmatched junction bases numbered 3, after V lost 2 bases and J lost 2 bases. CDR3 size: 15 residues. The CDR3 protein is CASSLQGAVTDTQYF. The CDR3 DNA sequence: TGTGCCAGCAGCTTACAGGGGGCTGTCACAGATACGCAGTATTTT. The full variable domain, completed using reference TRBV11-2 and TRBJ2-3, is EAGVAQSPRYKIIEKRQSVAFWCNPISGHATLYWYQQILGQGPKLLIQFQNNGVVDDSQLPKDRFSAERLKGVDSTLKIQPAKLEDSAVYLCASSLQGAVTDTQYFGPGTRLTVL.

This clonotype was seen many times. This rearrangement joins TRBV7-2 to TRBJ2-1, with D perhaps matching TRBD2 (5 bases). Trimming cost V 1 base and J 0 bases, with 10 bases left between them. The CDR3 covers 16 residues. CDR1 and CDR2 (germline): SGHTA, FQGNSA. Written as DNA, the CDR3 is TGTGCCAGCAGCTTAGTGCCGGGGAGCTCCTACAATGAGCAGTTCTTC. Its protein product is CASSLVPGSSYNEQFF.

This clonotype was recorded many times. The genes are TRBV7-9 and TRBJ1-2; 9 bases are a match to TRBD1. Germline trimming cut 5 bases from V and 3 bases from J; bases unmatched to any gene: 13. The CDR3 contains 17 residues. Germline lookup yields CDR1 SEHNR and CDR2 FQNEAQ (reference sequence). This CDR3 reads CASSTILVGTGHYGYTF. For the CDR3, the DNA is TGTGCCAGCAGCACAATCTTAGTCGGGACAGGGCACTATGGCTACACCTTC.